This T cell receptor (beta chain) was sequenced during a study of CD8+ T cells in alopecia areata. Sampling of alopecia areata patients yielded lesional scalp punch biopsies as well as peripheral blood. T lymphocytes (CD4+ and CD8+) were sorted from PBMCs. Study outcomes and limitations: Lesional scalp displayed greater clonality than normal scalp, most notably in alopecia totalis/universalis.

Turning to this clone: Its antigen remains unknown.

Extracted RNA was reverse transcribed, and the resulting cDNA served as sequencing template. TCRdb's copy holds only in-frame clones and misses some; the assay was immunoSEQ multiplex PCR. Of about 69,000 clones listed, 55% to 65% are singletons. The CDR3 spans 12 residues. Germline-derived CDR1 and CDR2 are SEHNR and FQNEAQ (reference sequence). V was trimmed by 5 bases and J by 4 bases, leaving 9 bases between them. The clonotype was recovered from a human donor with alopecia areata. This chain uses TRBV7-9 with TRBJ2-7; no clear D. The sequencing used CD8+ T cells sorted from blood, collected at week 0. Written as DNA, the CDR3 is TGTGCCAGCAGCACACAAGGTTACGAGCAGTACTTC. It is translated as CASSTQGYEQYF.